The present TCR beta chain was sequenced within a study of T cells in Graves' hyperthyroidism and ophthalmopathy. Amplification yielded TCR beta CDR3 regions, with RNA transcripts as the source. The HTBI primer set served for first-round RT-PCR of the TCR CDR3. TCRdb re-derived calls from the multiplex PCR reads in MiXCR, one entry per CDR3 protein. In the table there are around 500,000 distinct CDR3 sequences, less than 25% of which are singletons. Between the trimmed V and J ends, which lost 2 bases and 1 base, there was a span of 8 bases. The CDR3 length is 14 residues. Germline CDR1 reads SNHLY; CDR2 reads FYNNEI. This clonotype has ten or more counts.

V gene TRBV2 combines with J gene TRBJ2-5, with D possibly matching TRBD1 (6 bases). The sequencing input was blood. This sequence originates from a woman in her sixties or seventies with Graves' ophthalmopathy. The CDR3: CASSERTAQETQYF. CDR3 bases: TGTGCCAGCAGTGAACGGACAGCCCAAGAGACCCAGTACTTC.